This TCR beta chain stems from a study of cytomegalovirus exposure and HLA in healthy donors (dated by TCRdb to about 2017). About the full investigation: An earlier analysis of 587 of the donors reported 250 to 350 Gb of sequence data and 117 million unique TCR beta sequences obtained from about 180 million T cells. An early release that covered fewer than 750 HLA-typed donors contained approximately 300 gigabases of sequencing data and 80 million or so unique TCR sequences. Among the roughly 390 genotyped donors, approximately 76% belonged to the genetic ancestry cluster associated with self-reported Caucasian donors. The study aimed to test whether signatures of past pathogen exposure could be identified by cataloging public T cell receptors. Using immunosequencing, the study profiled T cell repertoires from 666 subjects and related those repertoires to cytomegalovirus serostatus. Besides the first cohort of approximately 670 subjects, a separate validation cohort made up of around 120 different subjects was used. High-throughput TCR immunosequencing, statistical association of individual TCRs with disease status, and machine learning were combined to predict cytomegalovirus infection status. In a later analysis, previously published TCR beta repertoires from 670 or so donors were re-analyzed and high-resolution HLA genotyping was added so that TCR occurrence patterns could be studied. Rather than using new phenotypic data, the later analysis identified candidate immune exposures from TCR beta sequences and from how often those sequences occurred across donors. In an earlier analysis of roughly 580 of the donors, high-throughput TCR beta sequencing was used to judge whether each TCR beta V gene segment behaved as functional or pseudogenic. Donor age, sex, ethnicity and CMV serostatus were compiled together with the repertoire data. A later genetic analysis used genome-wide SNP genotypes for about 65% of the 666 donors, treating that subset as a discovery cohort. All discovery cohort repertoires had been generated on a single sequencing platform. HLA typing included class I and class II loci at four-digit resolution. The number of typed donors differed by locus: about 620-640 for A, B, C, DRB1 and DQB1; 500 to 550 for DQA1; roughly 600 for DPA1; and about 450 for DPB1. A handful of DR-DQ haplotypes were handled as single units for association and clustering because linkage in the cohort was strong. Among roughly 400 genotyped donors of the cohort, an average of approximately 240,000 unique TCR beta nucleotide sequences was sequenced per donor, of which about 19% were non-productive. Overall study outcomes, separate from this receptor: Most TCR sequences were observed very rarely across donors, whereas some public TCRs were present in many individuals. In vitro tests confirmed that a few of the cytomegalovirus-associated TCR beta chains recognize cytomegalovirus antigens. According to a later analysis, TCR association rates differed among HLA loci, with DRB1 alleles showing the most associated TCRs and HLA-C alleles showing the fewest. Some IMGT-functional V segments, including TRBV6-2 and TRBV6-3, could not be distinguished by the 87-base-pair reads and were therefore excluded. Most CMV-associated TCR beta chains appeared to be HLA-restricted in a later analysis, and the HLA associations seemed to be driven largely by CMV exposure. Cytomegalovirus status was reported to be diagnosed by the classifier with high specificity and sensitivity in both the original and validation cohorts. Because HLA typing was unavailable for some donors at each locus, only the typed subset was used in association tests. Immune exposure information for the cohort was limited to CMV serostatus. Compared with the roughly 720-donor mean, donors in an Asian-associated ancestry cluster had fewer N-insertions in productive TCRs, according to a later genetic analysis. It was suggested by the authors that the approach could potentially be generalized to other disease states and immunological phenotypes. Roughly uniform sequencing depth across donors was assumed in presence/absence analyses, although this assumption may not hold. Some 16 rarely observed V segments, including chromosome 9 orphons, were excluded from the earlier analysis of a few hundred of the donors because counts were too low. Strong co-occurrence of HLA alleles, especially DR and DQ, made assigning TCR associations to individual alleles difficult. The study listed approximately 150 TCR beta chains as associated with cytomegalovirus. The cohort was sequenced for TCR beta chains only, and without alpha or paired-chain data the features that could be detected were limited. Broadly in line with IMGT annotations, most TCR beta V segments showed up in productive rearrangements about 87% or about 30% of the time in an earlier analysis of 450 to 600 of the donors. A group of highly shared sequence variants was considered likely to be a technical artifact of the sequencing pipeline. Linkage disequilibrium might explain the correlated functional status among segregating V segments, but an unknown experimental factor could not be ruled out. A later analysis associated 16,951 TCR beta sequences with specific HLA alleles at a false discovery rate of 0.05. A further reported finding was that TCR beta sequences accurately predicted the HLA-A and HLA-B alleles for most subjects in the first cohort. V-gene and J-gene trimming of TCR beta chains was associated with a missense DCLRE1C variant in a later genetic analysis, and the association was replicated in an independent cohort. A later analysis found that HLA-associated TCR beta chains were more clonally expanded and had lower generation probabilities than equally common non-associated chains. In a later analysis, several top co-occurrence clusters were reported to appear linked to parvovirus B19, influenza, CMV and Epstein-Barr virus.

Libraries were constructed by the immunoSEQ multiplex PCR assay. For the multiplex PCR, a mixture combining 60 forward primers for TCR Vbeta segments and 13 reverse primers for TCR Jbeta segments was used. Amplification of the CDR3 region of rearranged TCR beta genes was performed with a multiplex PCR assay on genomic DNA. The amplified TCR beta libraries were sequenced on the Illumina HiSeq System as 87-base-pair reads. The paper's data handling went like this. In a later analysis, about 80 million unique TCR beta chains were counted across the 690 or so repertoires, and roughly 11 million of these chains were shared by at least two donors. Raw reads were error-corrected and collapsed into unique sequences by a nearest-neighbor algorithm in which closely related sequences were merged to remove PCR and sequencing errors. V, D and J gene segments were assigned by aligning CDR3 sequences to IMGT reference sequences. For a sequence to be retained, at least a six-nucleotide match to both a V gene segment and a J gene segment was required. Rearrangements were classified as productive when the CDR3 lacked stop codons and remained in frame with V and J, and all other rearrangements were classified as non-productive. CDR3 was defined according to IMGT convention as the region running from the second conserved V-encoded cysteine to the conserved J-encoded phenylalanine. The earlier analysis of some 580 of the donors excluded any sequence lacking an unambiguous match to a single V gene segment. In an earlier analysis of 450 to 750 of the donors, a V segment was called functional when productive rearrangements were above 56.7%, and segregating when the standard deviation between donors exceeded 5%. A statistical classification framework was built for diagnosing cytomegalovirus status from the catalog of TCR beta chain sequences. In a later analysis, V and J genes were assigned by comparing TCR nucleotide sequences against IMGT/GENE-DB human TR gene sequences. A later analysis assigned CDR3 sequences and most-parsimonious VDJ recombination scenarios with the TCRdist pipeline. In a later analysis, each TCR beta chain was defined by its CDR3 amino acid sequence together with its V-gene family, and reads lacking a unique V-gene family were excluded. To address suspected cross-contamination and a sequencing artifact, a later analysis removed roughly 580 highly shared, low-generation-probability nucleotide sequences. A later analysis calculated a clonal expansion index for each public chain from normalized within-repertoire ranks of inferred template counts. In a later analysis, generation probabilities were computed with a VDJ recombination model fitted to out-of-frame rearrangements, and the resulting probabilities were checked against IGoR. A later analysis scored TCR-TCR, TCR-HLA and TCR-CMV co-occurrence with hypergeometric tests, applying a repertoire-size bias correction to TCR pairs. To estimate false discovery rates, a later analysis permuted the HLA or CMV assignments 20 times. In a later analysis, co-occurring TCRs were grouped using DBSCAN, and TCRdist sequence similarity was added for clustering within HLA-allele-positive subsets. Repertoires with fewer than 30,000 or more than 120,000 public chains, plus five repertoires with anomalous nucleotide sharing, were excluded from co-occurrence clustering. As stored in TCRdb, this immuneACCESS dataset retains in-frame rearrangements with V and J assigned. A fraction of the clones does not appear; measured against another copy, unresolved V genes explain less than half of the discrepancy, and the remainder lacks a known reason. V and J calls and clone size are copied from that table; D and trimming were computed from the DNA. The sample profile shows around 200,000 clones; around 77% of them were found once. About 1.9% of the sample lies in the top ten.

Including the terminal cysteine and phenylalanine, the CDR3 comprises 17 residues. CDR3 DNA only is kept here, 51 bases in frame from base 1. The germline V gene (reference sequence) gives CDR1 as SGHKS and CDR2 as YYEKEE. Deletion took 3 bases off V and 3 bases off J, with a span of 20 bases between the germline ends. The cohort consisted of 600 to 700 healthy bone marrow donors. All cohort members were sampled while nominally healthy, although unrecorded immune exposures were likely present. The donor tested CMV seronegative, placing the donor among the 352 seronegative members of the cohort. Each donor provided a peripheral blood sample, and peripheral blood mononuclear cells were used for TCR beta sequencing. The Qiagen DNeasy Blood Extraction Kit was used to extract genomic DNA from the blood cell samples. This clone was seen a few times. Its antigen target is currently unknown. Base-call qualities are not available, and no considerably larger clone is one nucleotide away.

The TCR sequence derives from a man aged 25-45 years in good health and CMV-seronegative. The receptor chain draws on TRBV5-5 and TRBJ2-3, with TRBD1 perhaps the D gene, on 6 matching bases. Specimen: PBMCs. The DNA reads TGTGCCAGCAGCTCCCCCACTGGGCAGGGGAGAACAGATACGCAGTATTTT. It translates as CASSSPTGQGRTDTQYF.